The next 2 T cell receptor beta chains were all read from a single sample in a study of shared clonotypes between healthy human individuals. Libraries were prepared by immunoSEQ multiplex PCR; TCRdb keeps only in-frame clonotypes and omits some of them. The sample consists of under 700,000 clones, about 95% of them appearing once. CD8 cells classed as naive were CD45RO-negative and positively selected for CCR7, excluding terminally differentiated effector memory CD45RA+ cells. Sample: naive CD8+ T cells sorted from blood. The receptor source for this set is a woman aged 25-40 years in good health.

J is TRBJ1-5 and V is TRBV6-5, with D possibly TRBD1 on 5 matching bases. The CDR3 extends over 14 amino acids. V lost 6 bases, J lost 7 bases, and 16 bases lay in between. The germline V gene encodes CDR1 MNHEY and CDR2 SVGAGI. CDR3 sequence (DNA): TGTGCCAGCAGGTCGGGGGAAGAGAGCCAGCCCCAGCATTTT. Its translation is CASRSGEESQPQHF.

In the case of this clone: Other DNA variants within this sample encode the same CDR3. This chain links TRBV7-9 with TRBJ2-7; D is unresolved. Trimming took 0 bases from V and 0 from J, leaving 3 bases between them. CDR1 is SEHNR, CDR2 FQNEAQ, per germline (reference sequence). The CDR3 runs to 13 residues. The CDR3 nucleotides read TGTGCCAGCAGCTTAGCTCGCTCCTACGAGCAGTACTTC. It encodes CASSLARSYEQYF.